Presented here are 19 T cell receptor beta chains from one specimen sequenced in a study of cytomegalovirus exposure and HLA in healthy donors. A multiplex PCR was run with 60 Vbeta primers and 13 Jbeta primers. TCRdb keeps only in-frame clones here, not all; method: immunoSEQ multiplex PCR. This table holds approximately 190,000 clones, around four fifths found once. The sample was PBMCs. The receptors shown here come from a man in his forties in good health and CMV-seropositive.

This clone was seen a handful of times. The chain is built from TRBV19 and TRBJ1-1; 9 positions match TRBD1. Per germline, CDR1 LNHDA and CDR2 SQIVND (reference sequence). The V and J ends lost 8 bases and 4 bases, in that order; junction bases with no gene match: 11. The CDR3 runs 15 residues. The CDR3 DNA follows: TGTGCCAGTCAGACAGGGGGGCAGGGAATCACTGAAGCTTTCTTT. This encodes CASQTGGQGITEAFF.

V is TRBV6-5 and J is TRBJ2-2, with unresolved D. This CDR3 region has 14 residues. Trimming pared 2 bases from V and 7 bases from J, leaving 11 bases between. Germline values: CDR1 MNHEY, CDR2 SVGAGI. Here the CDR3 DNA reads TGTGCCAGCAGTTACGCCACTGCAATCGGGGAGCTGTTTTTT. Its translation: CASSYATAIGELFF.

The chain links TRBV5-6 to TRBJ2-3, with 13 positions matching TRBD2. The length of the CDR3 is 15 residues. The germline V gene encodes CDR1 SGHDT and CDR2 YYEEEE. Trimming cost V 2 bases and J 6 bases; bases outside gene matches: 3. CDR3 in amino acids: CASSFWTSGSDTQYF. The CDR3 DNA follows: TGTGCCAGCAGCTTCTGGACTAGCGGGAGTGATACGCAGTATTTT.

J is TRBJ2-7 and V is TRBV5-4; D possibly corresponds to TRBD1 (5 bases). Germline CDR1 is SGHNT and CDR2 is YYREEE (reference sequence). The CDR3 loop spans 15 amino acids. Trimming took off 4 bases at V and 6 bases at J, with 20 bases between the two ends. Here the CDR3 DNA reads TGTGCCAGCAGCAGTGGGGCAGCCGTTTCCCTCGAGCAGTACTTC. Encoded protein: CASSSGAAVSLEQYF.

This clone was seen more than once but under ten times. The V call is TRBV5-1, the J call TRBJ2-2; D gene uncertain. V dropped 4 bases and J dropped 5 bases, with 9 bases sitting between them. This CDR3 is built from 13 residues. The germline V gene encodes CDR1 SGHRS and CDR2 YFSETQ. The CDR3 region is CASSTVSTGELFF. The CDR3 DNA reads as TGCGCCAGCAGCACGGTCTCTACCGGGGAGCTGTTTTTT.

The V call is TRBV7-8, the J call TRBJ2-5, with 10 bases aligning to TRBD2. The closer fit of TRBJ2-7 to the DNA end suggests the J call may be wrong. The germline gives CDR1 SGHVS, CDR2 FQNEAQ. This CDR3 region has 14 residues. DNA of the CDR3: TGTGCCAGCAGCTCTAGCGGGAGTAACTACGAGCAGTACTTC. This gives the protein CASSSSGSNYEQYF.

V usage is TRBV20-1 and J usage is TRBJ2-3; D uncertain. The CDR3 spans 11 residues. Germline values: CDR1 DFQATT, CDR2 SNEGSKA (reference sequence). The V end was cut by 3 bases, the J end by 4 bases, with 5 bases between. The CDR3 protein is CSASRADTQYF. The CDR3 nucleotides read TGCAGTGCTAGTCGCGCAGATACGCAGTATTTT.

The chain carries TRBV5-1 and TRBJ2-3, with TRBD2 matching over 11 bases. The CDR3 extends over 16 amino acids. Germline CDR1 and CDR2: SGHRS and YFSETQ. The V and J ends lost 4 bases and 2 bases, in that order; junction bases with no gene match: 6. The CDR3 spells CASSIGTSGYTDTQYF. Written as DNA, the CDR3 is TGCGCCAGCAGCATAGGGACTAGCGGCTACACAGATACGCAGTATTTT.

The chain combines TRBV19 with TRBJ2-4, with 11 positions matching TRBD2. The CDR3 covers 16 residues. With 5 bases clipped from V and 1 base from J, the junction kept 4 bases outside the gene matches. The germline gives CDR1 LNHDA, CDR2 SQIVND (reference sequence). The CDR3 nucleotides are TGTGCCAGTAGTCTACTAGCGGGAGTGGCCAAAAACATTCAGTACTTC. As protein: CASSLLAGVAKNIQYF.

In regard to this clone: The same CDR3 arises from other DNA sequences in this sample as well. The chain joins TRBV19 to TRBJ1-1; 10 nucleotides match TRBD1. V trimming: 2 bases; J trimming: 2 bases; junction bases outside the gene matches: 2. Germline CDR1 LNHDA, CDR2 SQIVND (reference sequence). CDR3 length: 15 residues. CDR3: CASSILTGGNTEAFF. CDR3 nucleotide sequence: TGTGCCAGTAGTATACTGACAGGGGGCAACACTGAAGCTTTCTTT.

The V and J genes are TRBV11-2 and TRBJ2-3; 7 bases are a match to TRBD2. The CDR3 is made up of 16 amino acids. The ends lost 2 bases at V and 2 bases at J; junction bases unmatched: 7. The germline V gene encodes CDR1 SGHAT and CDR2 FQNNGV. CDR3 residues: CASSLTSSGYTDTQYF. CDR3 nucleotide sequence: TGTGCCAGCAGCTTAACGTCTAGCGGCTACACAGATACGCAGTATTTT.

V is TRBV6-1 and J is TRBJ2-5; TRBD2 agrees at 11 bases. Germline V CDR1 and CDR2: MNHNS, SASEGT. V was pared by 6 bases and J by 9 bases, with 12 bases of the junction left unmatched. The CDR3 totals 15 residues. CDR3 in amino acids: CASSPQLAGGNAQYF. For the CDR3, the DNA is TGTGCCAGCAGCCCCCAGTTAGCGGGAGGGAACGCCCAGTACTTC.

The chain employs TRBV9 and TRBJ1-5, with unresolved D. Germline CDR1 reads SGDLS; CDR2 reads YYNGEE. This CDR3 has 15 residues. With 0 bases removed from V and 0 bases from J, the gap between germline ends came to 7 bases. For the CDR3, the DNA is TGTGCCAGCAGCGTAGGGAGGGATAGCAATCAGCCCCAGCATTTT. Its protein product is CASSVGRDSNQPQHF.

The genes are TRBV6-5 and TRBJ1-4, with 9 bases matching TRBD1. CDR1 MNHEY and CDR2 SVGAGI come from the germline V gene. V lost 6 bases and J lost 4; bases outside the gene matches: 6. CDR3 size: 15 residues. This chain's CDR3 is CASSSGQGYNEKLFF. CDR3 nucleotides: TGTGCCAGCAGCTCGGGACAGGGCTATAATGAAAAACTGTTTTTT.

This chain uses TRBV5-6 with TRBJ1-1, with 7 positions matching TRBD1. The J segment lost 9 bases and the V segment lost 4 bases, leaving 6 bases of the junction unmatched. Germline loops: CDR1 SGHDT, CDR2 YYEEEE. The CDR3 consists of 12 residues. CDR3 sequence: CASSGGTDKAFF. The CDR3 DNA follows: TGTGCCAGCAGCGGTGGGACAGACAAAGCTTTCTTT.

This clone was observed a few times. This chain joins TRBV6-5 and TRBJ2-7; D is possibly TRBD2 (5 bases). Trimming stripped 7 bases from V and 0 bases from J, with 13 bases between. CDR1 is MNHEY and CDR2 is SVGAGI in the germline V gene. This CDR3 is built from 14 residues. Here the CDR3 reads CASKRRAVSYEQYF. CDR3 sequence (DNA): TGTGCCAGCAAAAGAAGAGCGGTCTCCTACGAGCAGTACTTC.

The CDR3 nucleotides are TGTGCCAGCAGTGAATTGGTAGGGGCGGGGACCCAGTACTTC. Its translation is CASSELVGAGTQYF. The chain combines TRBV25-1 with TRBJ2-7; D might be TRBD1 or TRBD2, each matching 5 bases. With the DNA end fitting TRBJ2-5 better, the J assignment may be wrong. The CDR3 totals 14 residues. The V gene's germline CDR1 is MGHDK and CDR2 SYGVNS.

The rearrangement links TRBV15 to TRBJ1-2; D is unclear. Germline assignment: CDR1 LNHNV and CDR2 YYDKDF (reference sequence). This CDR3 is 14 amino acids long. Trimming stripped 1 base from V and 1 base from J, with 7 bases between. This CDR3 reads CATSRALINYGYTF. The CDR3 DNA is TGTGCCACCAGCAGAGCGCTAATTAACTATGGCTACACCTTC.

This chain connects TRBV28 to TRBJ1-5, with TRBD1 identical over 7 bases. The CDR3 length is 16 residues. From germline, CDR1 is MDHEN and CDR2 SYDVKM. V lost 5 bases to trimming and J lost 11 bases; unmatched junction nucleotides: 18. DNA of the CDR3: TGTGCCAGCAGTCCCACGGGACAGACGGCATGGTTGACCCAGCATTTT. Translating gives CASSPTGQTAWLTQHF.